The source of this T cell receptor (beta chain) is a study of blood T cell repertoires in COVID-19 (dated by TCRdb to the early 2020s). Background on the whole study: Collaborator samples came from the United States, Italy and Spain and covered acute and convalescent phases of COVID-19. The repertoires were released in a freely available public database intended as a resource for research on the immune response to SARS-CoV-2. The material from the prospective study consisted of cDNA or gDNA derived from T cells, B-cell-depleted T cells, or PBMCs. Nearly every sample came with metadata listing a de-identified subject ID, COVID-19 status, age in years and sex. The samples were drawn from the first 160 participants of the ongoing ImmuneRACE study and from 950 to 1,500 subjects provided by 6 global collaborators. Subjects who had been exposed to COVID-19, were actively infected with it, or had recovered from it provided the deeply sampled blood TCRbeta repertoires that made up the dataset. HLA class I and class II types, where available, came from metadata supplied by the sample provider rather than from assay-based typing.

Collaborating institutions collected whole blood in K2EDTA tubes following their own protocols. For TCRbeta analysis, collaborator samples were shipped as frozen whole blood, as isolated PBMCs, or as DNA extracted from either sample type. This clone was observed a handful of times. Its antigen is still unknown. No much larger clonotype is one base removed from it; base qualities were not supplied. Measured from the cysteine to the phenylalanine, the CDR3 is 16 residues long. The sequence is cut down to CDR3 DNA, 48 bases in frame from base 1. V lost 4 bases and J lost 2 bases; the stretch between them is 15 bases long. Via the germline V gene, CDR1 is KGHDR and CDR2 SFDVKD. Study-wide findings and limitations: How much clinical and demographic metadata was included differed by source and by participant, and the metadata was provided uncurated.

TCRbeta CDR3 regions were amplified from genomic DNA by means of the immunoSEQ Assay, a bias-controlled multiplex PCR. Under the source paper's analysis protocol: The number of nucleated cells in each sample was estimated from the amplification of reference gene primers within the assay. Sequence reads were collapsed and filtered to measure the absolute abundance of every unique TCRbeta CDR3 rearrangement. Productive Simpson clonality was computed per sample as the square root of Simpson's diversity index over productive rearrangements. Held by TCRdb, this immuneACCESS table contains in-frame sequences only and omits some clones. Under half of the omission traces to an unresolved V gene where checked; the cause of the rest is unknown. V, J and clone size reflect that table, while D and trimming were determined from the DNA. The sample table shows about 200,000 clones, and 84% are seen once. Of the sample, about 8% falls within the top ten clones.

Sequencing input: peripheral blood. The rearrangement joined TRBV24-1 to TRBJ2-3, with a weak D call of TRBD2 (5 bases match). The source of this sequence is a woman aged 45 to 65 with active or convalescent COVID-19. The DNA sequence is given as TGTGCCACCAGTGACACAAGCGGAGACATCACAGATACGCAGTATTTT. It specifies CATSDTSGDITDTQYF.